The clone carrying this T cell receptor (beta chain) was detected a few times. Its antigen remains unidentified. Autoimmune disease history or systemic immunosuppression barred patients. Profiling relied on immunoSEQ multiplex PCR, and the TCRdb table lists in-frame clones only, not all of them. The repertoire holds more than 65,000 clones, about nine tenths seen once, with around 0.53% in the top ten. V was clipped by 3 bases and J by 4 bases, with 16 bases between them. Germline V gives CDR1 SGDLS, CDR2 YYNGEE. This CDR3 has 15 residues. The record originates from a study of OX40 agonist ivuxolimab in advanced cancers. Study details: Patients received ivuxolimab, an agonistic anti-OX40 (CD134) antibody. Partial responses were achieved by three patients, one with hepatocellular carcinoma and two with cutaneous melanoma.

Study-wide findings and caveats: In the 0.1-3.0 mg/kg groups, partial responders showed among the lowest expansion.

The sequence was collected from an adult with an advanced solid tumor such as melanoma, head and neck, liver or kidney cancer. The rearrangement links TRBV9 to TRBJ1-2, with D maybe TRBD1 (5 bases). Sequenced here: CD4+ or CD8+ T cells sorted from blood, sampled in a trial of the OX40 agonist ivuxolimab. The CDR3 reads CASSAEGGTLYGYTF. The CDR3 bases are TGTGCCAGCAGCGCCGAAGGTGGGACGCTCTATGGCTACACCTTC.